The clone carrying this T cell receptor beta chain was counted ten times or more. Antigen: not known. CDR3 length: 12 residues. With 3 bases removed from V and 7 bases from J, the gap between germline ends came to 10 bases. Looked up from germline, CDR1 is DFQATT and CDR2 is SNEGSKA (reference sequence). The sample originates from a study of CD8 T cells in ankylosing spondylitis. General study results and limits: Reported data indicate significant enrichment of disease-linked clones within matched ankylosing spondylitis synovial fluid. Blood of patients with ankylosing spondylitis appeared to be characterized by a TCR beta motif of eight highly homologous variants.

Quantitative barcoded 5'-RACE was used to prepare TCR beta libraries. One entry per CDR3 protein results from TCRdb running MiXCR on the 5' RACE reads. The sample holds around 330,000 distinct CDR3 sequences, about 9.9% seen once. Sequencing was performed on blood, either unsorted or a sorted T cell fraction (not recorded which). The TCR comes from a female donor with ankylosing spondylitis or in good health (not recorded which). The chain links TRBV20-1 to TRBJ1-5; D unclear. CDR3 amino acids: CSASGRGQPQHF. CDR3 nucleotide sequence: TGCAGTGCTAGTGGTCGAGGGCAGCCCCAGCATTTT.